What follows is one T cell receptor beta chain and its context. This sample was included in a study of blood T cell repertoires in COVID-19. The overall study: Material from acute and convalescent COVID-19 was sourced from the United States, Italy and Spain. Nucleic acid was either cDNA or gDNA, and it came from T cells, B-cell-depleted T cells, or PBMCs.

Authors' analysis steps: Estimation of nucleated cell counts relied on the amplification of reference gene primers. The assay was immunoSEQ multiplex PCR, and TCRdb's table has in-frame clones only and misses some. The V and J calls and clone size are taken from that table; D and trimming were inferred from the DNA. The sample includes roughly 79,000 clones, over 80% seen only once; the top ten take 3.5% to 4%. This CDR3 region has 13 residues. Germline CDR1 MNHEY, CDR2 SMNVEV (reference sequence). The trim removed 6 bases at V and 4 bases at J, leaving 4 bases unmatched. Sample: peripheral blood. This TCR was recovered from a man in his fifties with acute or convalescent COVID-19. This rearrangement joins TRBV27 to TRBJ1-2; 8 nucleotides line up with TRBD1. As DNA, the CDR3 is TGTGCCAGCAGCCCCGGACAGGGCTATGGCTACACCTTC. Residues: CASSPGQGYGYTF.